The rows below give T cell receptor beta chains drawn from one sample of a study of Ad26.COV2.S vaccination and SARS-CoV-2 variants. Using immunoSEQ multiplex PCR, the repertoire was profiled, and TCRdb retains in-frame clones only, with some absent. The data show roughly 320,000 clones, over 80% seen once. The sequencing here drew on peripheral blood, taken in a trial of Ad26.COV2.S vaccine versus placebo. Every receptor here comes from a person aged 18-65 years who received the Ad26.COV2.S COVID-19 vaccine or a placebo. The CDR3 runs from the conserved cysteine through the conserved F or W. Each record gives: clone size, D gene, V gene, J gene, CDR3 protein, CDR3 DNA. D genes are given only for firm matches. Size values are once, few and many counts, or a class for expanded clones, and some rows have none.

NA	NA	TRBV10-3	TRBJ2-3	CAINPGGTDTQYF	TGTGCCATCAACCCGGGGGGCACAGATACGCAGTATTTT
NA	NA	TRBV11-1	TRBJ2-7	CASSASDSRGVEQYF	TGTGCCAGCAGCGCGAGCGACAGCCGGGGAGTAGAGCAGTACTTC
NA	TRBD1	TRBV6-5	TRBJ1-3	CASSQTGQGGNTIYF	TGTGCCAGCAGTCAGACAGGACAGGGTGGAAACACCATATATTTT
once	NA	TRBV5-4	TRBJ2-7	CASSLWGNEQYF	TGTGCCAGCAGCTTGTGGGGAAACGAGCAGTACTTC
NA	NA	TRBV9	TRBJ1-1	CASSVSTNTEAFF	TGTGCCAGCAGCGTTAGCACGAACACTGAAGCTTTCTTT
NA	TRBD1	TRBV24-1	TRBJ2-5	CAISETYRGRETQYF	TGTGCCATCAGTGAGACCTACAGGGGTCGGGAGACCCAGTACTTC
NA	TRBD2	TRBV19	TRBJ2-1	CASSIGAGGYNEQFF	TGTGCCAGTAGTATAGGTGCGGGGGGATACAATGAGCAGTTCTTC
once	NA	TRBV6-5	TRBJ2-2	CASPTATNTGELFF	TGTGCCAGCCCTACCGCTACGAACACCGGGGAGCTGTTTTTT
once	TRBD2	TRBV7-8	TRBJ2-7	CASGRSGGVDEQYF	TGTGCCAGCGGGAGAAGCGGGGGGGTTGACGAGCAGTACTTC
NA	TRBD1	TRBV5-1	TRBJ2-3	CASSLGDRGFADTQYF	TGCGCCAGCAGCTTGGGGGACAGGGGTTTCGCAGATACGCAGTATTTT
once	NA	TRBV28	TRBJ1-1	CASRVDRYTEAFF	TGTGCCAGCAGGGTCGACAGGTACACTGAAGCTTTCTTT
once	NA	TRBV6-6	TRBJ2-3	CASSPPNGDTDTQYF	TGTGCCAGCAGCCCCCCCAACGGGGACACAGATACGCAGTATTTT
NA	TRBD1	TRBV2	TRBJ1-1	CASRTGGKSTEAFF	TGTGCCAGCAGAACAGGGGGCAAGTCAACTGAAGCTTTCTTT
NA	TRBD2	TRBV6-1	TRBJ2-7	CASSEARGGWPDDYEQYF	TGTGCCAGCAGTGAAGCGCGGGGGGGTTGGCCGGACGATTACGAGCAGTACTTC
NA	TRBD1	TRBV28	TRBJ1-1	CASSARGRWSEAFF	TGTGCCAGCAGCGCCAGGGGGCGTTGGAGTGAAGCTTTCTTT
NA	NA	TRBV15	TRBJ2-5	CATSRRGPLQETQYF	TGTGCCACCAGCAGGCGAGGACCTCTCCAAGAGACCCAGTACTTC
NA	NA	TRBV27	TRBJ2-6	CASSLPGHSSGANVLTF	TGTGCCAGCAGTCTGCCAGGACACAGCTCTGGGGCCAACGTCCTGACTTTC
once	NA	TRBV5-1	TRBJ2-4	CASSLEFGSEYF	TGCGCCAGCAGCTTGGAGTTCGGGAGTGAGTACTTC
few	TRBD1	TRBV5-4	TRBJ1-6	CASSSGHGTGESPLHF	TGTGCCAGCAGCTCGGGGCACGGGACAGGTGAATCACCCCTCCACTTT
NA	NA	TRBV19	TRBJ1-5	CASSPSAGSGNQPQHF	TGTGCCAGTAGCCCCTCGGCAGGATCGGGTAATCAGCCCCAGCATTTT
NA	TRBD1	TRBV27	TRBJ1-6	CASSNSVTGGSSYNSPLHF	TGTGCCAGCAGCAATTCCGTGACAGGGGGCTCATCCTATAATTCACCCCTCCACTTT
NA	NA	TRBV5-5	TRBJ1-6	CASQGSEQLQGVSRRSPLHF	TGTGCCAGCCAAGGCTCGGAGCAATTACAGGGAGTGTCCCGCCGGTCACCCCTCCACTTT
NA	TRBD1	TRBV5-6	TRBJ2-2	CASIQSQGAGTGELFF	TGTGCCAGCATCCAATCGCAGGGGGCTGGCACCGGGGAGCTGTTTTTT
NA	NA	TRBV10-3	TRBJ2-1	CAISQAGPAGDEQFF	TGTGCCATCTCCCAGGCGGGGCCCGCCGGGGATGAGCAGTTCTTC
NA	TRBD1	TRBV5-1	TRBJ1-1	CASSLLGTANTEAFF	TGCGCCAGCAGCTTGCTTGGGACAGCGAACACTGAAGCTTTCTTT
NA	TRBD1	TRBV11-2	TRBJ2-3	CASSLTGGADTQYF	TGTGCCAGCAGCCTAACAGGGGGTGCAGATACGCAGTATTTT
NA	TRBD1	TRBV5-1	TRBJ2-5	CASSLATGAGLETQYF	TGCGCCAGCAGCTTGGCGACAGGGGCCGGCCTCGAGACCCAGTACTTC
NA	TRBD2	TRBV5-1	TRBJ2-2	CASSARTSGGPNTGELFF	TGCGCCAGCAGCGCGAGGACTAGCGGGGGGCCGAACACCGGGGAGCTGTTTTTT
NA	NA	TRBV5-1	TRBJ2-3	CASSLSGTVEGWRYAGF	TGCGCCAGCAGCTTGTCCGGGACGGTCGAGGGATGGAGATACGCGGGTTTT
NA	TRBD2	TRBV4-1	TRBJ2-7	CASSQEGGGFGEQYF	TGCGCCAGCAGCCAAGAAGGCGGGGGGTTCGGCGAGCAGTACTTC
few	NA	TRBV15	TRBJ2-2	CATSRDPPWQGSTGELFF	TGTGCCACCAGCAGAGATCCCCCCTGGCAGGGGAGCACCGGGGAGCTGTTTTTT
NA	NA	TRBV2	TRBJ1-5	CASSRLNQPQHF	TGTGCCAGCAGTAGACTAAATCAGCCCCAGCATTTT
NA	TRBD2	TRBV12-5	TRBJ2-2	CASGLATGTSGYTGELFF	TGTGCTAGTGGTTTGGCCACGGGGACTAGCGGATACACCGGGGAGCTGTTTTTT
few	NA	TRBV28	TRBJ1-5	CASDLRGGYQPQHF	TGTGCCAGCGACCTCCGGGGGGGCTATCAGCCCCAGCATTTT
NA	TRBD1	TRBV5-6	TRBJ1-1	CASSFGQGSTEAFF	TGTGCCAGCAGCTTTGGACAGGGGTCCACTGAAGCTTTCTTT
NA	NA	TRBV5-1	TRBJ2-1	CASSKSSYNEQFF	TGCGCCAGCTCCAAGTCTTCCTACAATGAGCAGTTCTTC
NA	NA	TRBV2	TRBJ2-2	CASRGDRNTGELFF	TGTGCCAGCCGTGGAGACAGGAACACCGGGGAGCTGTTTTTT